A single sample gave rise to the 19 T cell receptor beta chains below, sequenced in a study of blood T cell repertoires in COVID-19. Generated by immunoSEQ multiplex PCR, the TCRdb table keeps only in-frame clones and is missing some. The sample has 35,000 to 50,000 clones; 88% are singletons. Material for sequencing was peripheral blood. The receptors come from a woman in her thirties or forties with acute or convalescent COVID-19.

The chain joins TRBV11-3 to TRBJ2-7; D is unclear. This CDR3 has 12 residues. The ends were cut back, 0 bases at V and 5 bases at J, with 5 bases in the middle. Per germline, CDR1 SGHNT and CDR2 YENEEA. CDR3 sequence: CASSLDRDEQYF. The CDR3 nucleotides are TGTGCCAGCAGCTTAGACCGGGACGAGCAGTACTTC.

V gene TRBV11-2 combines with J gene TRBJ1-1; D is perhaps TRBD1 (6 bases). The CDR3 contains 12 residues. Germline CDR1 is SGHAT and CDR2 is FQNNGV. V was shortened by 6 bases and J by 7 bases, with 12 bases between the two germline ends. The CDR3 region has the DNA TGTGCCAGCAGGTTCGGGGGGCGTGAAGCTTTCTTT. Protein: CASRFGGREAFF.

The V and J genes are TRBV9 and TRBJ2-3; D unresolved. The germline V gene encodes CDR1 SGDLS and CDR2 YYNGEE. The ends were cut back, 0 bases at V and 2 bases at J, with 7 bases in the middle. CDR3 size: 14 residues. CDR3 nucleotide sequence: TGTGCCAGCAGCGTAGGAGATACCACAGATACGCAGTATTTT. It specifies CASSVGDTTDTQYF.

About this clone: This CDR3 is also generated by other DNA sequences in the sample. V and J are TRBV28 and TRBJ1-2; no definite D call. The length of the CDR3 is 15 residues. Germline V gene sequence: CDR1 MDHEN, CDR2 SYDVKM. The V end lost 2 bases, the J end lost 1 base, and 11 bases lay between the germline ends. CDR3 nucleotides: TGTGCCAGCAGTTTAAATCGAGGAGGTAACTATGGCTACACCTTC. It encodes CASSLNRGGNYGYTF.

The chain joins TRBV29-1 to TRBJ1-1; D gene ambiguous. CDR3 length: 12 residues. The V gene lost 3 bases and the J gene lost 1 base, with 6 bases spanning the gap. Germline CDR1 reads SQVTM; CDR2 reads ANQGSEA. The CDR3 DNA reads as TGCAGCGTTGAGAGAACGAACACTGAAGCTTTCTTT. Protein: CSVERTNTEAFF.

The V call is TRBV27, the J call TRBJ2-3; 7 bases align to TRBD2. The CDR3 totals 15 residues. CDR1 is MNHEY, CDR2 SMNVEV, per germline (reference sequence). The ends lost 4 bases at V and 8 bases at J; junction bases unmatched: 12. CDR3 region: CASSWRAGEAGTQYF. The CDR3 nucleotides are TGTGCCAGCAGTTGGAGGGCGGGGGAGGCGGGTACGCAGTATTTT.

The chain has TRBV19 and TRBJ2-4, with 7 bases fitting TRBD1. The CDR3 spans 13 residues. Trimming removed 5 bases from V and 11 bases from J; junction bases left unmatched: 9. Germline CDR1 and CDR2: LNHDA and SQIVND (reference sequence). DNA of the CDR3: TGTGCCAGTAGTGGAGGACAGGTAGGGGTTCAGTACTTC. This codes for CASSGGQVGVQYF.

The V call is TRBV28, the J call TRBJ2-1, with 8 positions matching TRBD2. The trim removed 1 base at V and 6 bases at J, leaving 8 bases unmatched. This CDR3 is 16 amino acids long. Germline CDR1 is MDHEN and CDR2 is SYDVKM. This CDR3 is CASSLSAAGVSNEQFF. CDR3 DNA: TGTGCCAGCAGTTTATCGGCAGCGGGGGTGAGCAATGAGCAGTTCTTC.

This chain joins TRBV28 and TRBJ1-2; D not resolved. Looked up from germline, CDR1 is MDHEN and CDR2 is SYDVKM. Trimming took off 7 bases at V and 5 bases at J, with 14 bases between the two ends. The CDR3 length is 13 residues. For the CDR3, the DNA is TGTGCCAGCACAGTTTATGCAGATTATGGCTACACCTTC. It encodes CASTVYADYGYTF.

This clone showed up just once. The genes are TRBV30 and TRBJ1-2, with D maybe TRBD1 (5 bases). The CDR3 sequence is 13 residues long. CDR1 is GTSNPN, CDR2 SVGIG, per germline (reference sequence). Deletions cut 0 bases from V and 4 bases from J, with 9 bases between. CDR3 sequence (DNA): TGTGCCTGGAGTGTGGGGGGGACCTATGGCTACACCTTC. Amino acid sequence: CAWSVGGTYGYTF.

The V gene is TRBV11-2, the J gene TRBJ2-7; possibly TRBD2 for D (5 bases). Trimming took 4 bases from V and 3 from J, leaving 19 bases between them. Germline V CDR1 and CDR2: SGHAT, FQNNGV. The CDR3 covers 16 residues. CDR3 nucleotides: TGTGCCAGCAGCTCGAGCCGGGGATTAGGTGGCTACGAGCAGTACTTC. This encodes CASSSSRGLGGYEQYF.

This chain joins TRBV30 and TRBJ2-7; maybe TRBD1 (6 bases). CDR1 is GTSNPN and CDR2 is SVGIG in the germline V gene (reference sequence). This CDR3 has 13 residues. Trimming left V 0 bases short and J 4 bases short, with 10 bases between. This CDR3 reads CAWSVQGRYEQYF. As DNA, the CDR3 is TGTGCCTGGAGTGTACAGGGTAGGTACGAGCAGTACTTC.

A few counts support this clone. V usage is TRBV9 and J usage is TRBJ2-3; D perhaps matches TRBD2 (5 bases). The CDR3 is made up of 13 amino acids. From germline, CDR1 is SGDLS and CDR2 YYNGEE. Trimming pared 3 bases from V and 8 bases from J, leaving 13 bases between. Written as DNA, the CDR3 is TGTGCCAGCAGCGACCGACCCCGGGGTACGCAGTATTTT. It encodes CASSDRPRGTQYF.

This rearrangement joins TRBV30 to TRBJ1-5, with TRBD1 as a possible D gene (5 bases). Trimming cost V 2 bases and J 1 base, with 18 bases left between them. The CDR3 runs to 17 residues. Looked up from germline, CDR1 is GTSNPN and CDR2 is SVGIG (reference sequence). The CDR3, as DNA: TGTGCCTGGAGTCCCAACAGGAGCTCCAGGAGCAATCAGCCCCAGCATTTT. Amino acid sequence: CAWSPNRSSRSNQPQHF.

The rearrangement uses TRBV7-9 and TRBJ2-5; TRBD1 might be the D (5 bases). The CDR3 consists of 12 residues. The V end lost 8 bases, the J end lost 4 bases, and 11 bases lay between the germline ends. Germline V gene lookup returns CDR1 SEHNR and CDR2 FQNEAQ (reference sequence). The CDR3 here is CASLSGRETQYF. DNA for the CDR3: TGTGCCAGCTTATCAGGGCGAGAGACCCAGTACTTC.

The CDR3 is CASSFMRLNTEAFF. The CDR3 coding sequence is TGTGCCAGCAGTTTTATGAGGCTTAACACTGAAGCTTTCTTT. The chain employs TRBV27 and TRBJ1-1; unclear D gene. The CDR3 has 14 amino acids. V lost 3 bases and J 2 bases, leaving 10 bases between the germline ends. Germline values: CDR1 MNHEY, CDR2 SMNVEV (reference sequence).

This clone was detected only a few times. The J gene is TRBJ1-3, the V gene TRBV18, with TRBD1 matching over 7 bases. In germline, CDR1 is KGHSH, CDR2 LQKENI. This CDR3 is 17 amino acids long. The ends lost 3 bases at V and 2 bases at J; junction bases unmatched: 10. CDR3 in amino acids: CASSPQGQPTTGNTIYF. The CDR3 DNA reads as TGTGCCAGCTCACCCCAGGGACAGCCGACTACTGGAAACACCATATATTTT.

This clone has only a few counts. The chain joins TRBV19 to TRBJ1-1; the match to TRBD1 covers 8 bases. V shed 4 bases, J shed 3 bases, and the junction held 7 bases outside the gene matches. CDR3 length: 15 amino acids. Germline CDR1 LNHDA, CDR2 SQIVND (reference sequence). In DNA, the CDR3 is TGTGCCAGTAGTAACCGACAGGGGCTAGACACTGAAGCTTTCTTT. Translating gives CASSNRQGLDTEAFF.

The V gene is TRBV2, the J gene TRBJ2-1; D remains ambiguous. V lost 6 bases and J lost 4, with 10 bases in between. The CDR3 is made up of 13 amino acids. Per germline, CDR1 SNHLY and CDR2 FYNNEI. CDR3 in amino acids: CASRRLSYNEQFF. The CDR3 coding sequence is TGTGCCAGCAGGAGGCTTTCTTACAATGAGCAGTTCTTC. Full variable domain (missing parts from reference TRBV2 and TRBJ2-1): EPEVTQTPSHQVTQMGQEVILRCVPISNHLYFYWYRQILGQKVEFLVSFYNNEISEKSEIFDDQFSVERPDGSNFTLKIRSTKLEDSAMYFCASRRLSYNEQFFGPGTRLTVL.